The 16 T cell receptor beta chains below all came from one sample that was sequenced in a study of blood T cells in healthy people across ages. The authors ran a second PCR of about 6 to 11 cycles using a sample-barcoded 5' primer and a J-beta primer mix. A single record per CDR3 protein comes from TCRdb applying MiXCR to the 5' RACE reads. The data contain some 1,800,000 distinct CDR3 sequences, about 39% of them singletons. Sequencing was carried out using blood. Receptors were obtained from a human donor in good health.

The CDR3 region is CASSFSGHFHGYTF. CDR3 coding DNA: TGTGCCAGCAGCTTCTCGGGACATTTCCATGGCTACACCTTC. This chain connects TRBV5-5 to TRBJ1-2, with a possible D match to TRBD1 (6 bases). V gave up 2 bases and J gave up 6 bases, with 14 bases separating them. There are 14 residues in the CDR3. Germline assignment: CDR1 SGHKS and CDR2 YYEKEE (reference sequence). The full variable domain, its missing parts supplied by reference TRBV5-5 and TRBJ1-2, is DAGVTQSPTHLIKTRGQQVTLRCSPISGHKSVSWYQQVLGQGPQFIFQYYEKEERGRGNFPDRFSARQFPNYSSELNVNALLLGDSALYLCASSFSGHFHGYTFGSGTRLTVV.

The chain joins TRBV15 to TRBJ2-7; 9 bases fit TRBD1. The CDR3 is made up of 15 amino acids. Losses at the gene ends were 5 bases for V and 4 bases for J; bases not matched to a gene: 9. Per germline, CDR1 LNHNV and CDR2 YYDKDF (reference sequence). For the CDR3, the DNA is TGTGCCACCAGCCACCTAGACAGGGGGTTATACGAGCAGTACTTC. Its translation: CATSHLDRGLYEQYF.

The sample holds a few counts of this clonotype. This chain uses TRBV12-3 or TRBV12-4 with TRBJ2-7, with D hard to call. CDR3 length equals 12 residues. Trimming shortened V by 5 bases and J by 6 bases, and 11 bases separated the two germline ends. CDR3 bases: TGTGCCAGCAGTATCACAGATCTCGAGCAGTACTTC. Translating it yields CASSITDLEQYF.

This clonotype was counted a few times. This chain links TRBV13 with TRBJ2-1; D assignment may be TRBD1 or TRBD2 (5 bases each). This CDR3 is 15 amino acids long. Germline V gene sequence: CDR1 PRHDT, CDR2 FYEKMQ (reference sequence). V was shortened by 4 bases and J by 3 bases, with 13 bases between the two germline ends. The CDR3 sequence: CASSSQGESYNEQFF. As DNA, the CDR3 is TGTGCCAGCAGCTCCCAGGGAGAAAGCTACAATGAGCAGTTCTTC.

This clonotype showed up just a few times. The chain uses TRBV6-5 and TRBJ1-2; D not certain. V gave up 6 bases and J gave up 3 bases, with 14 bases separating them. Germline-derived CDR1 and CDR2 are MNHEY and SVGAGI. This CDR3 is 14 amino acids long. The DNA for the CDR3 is TGTGCCAGCAGCCCTCCGGGGTATCACTATGGCTACACCTTC. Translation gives CASSPPGYHYGYTF.

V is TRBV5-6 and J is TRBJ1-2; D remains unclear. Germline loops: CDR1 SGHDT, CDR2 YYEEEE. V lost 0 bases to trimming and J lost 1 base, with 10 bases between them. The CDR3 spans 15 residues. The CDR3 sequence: CASSLGPQNNYGYTF. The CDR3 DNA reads TGTGCCAGCAGCTTGGGTCCTCAGAATAACTATGGCTACACCTTC.

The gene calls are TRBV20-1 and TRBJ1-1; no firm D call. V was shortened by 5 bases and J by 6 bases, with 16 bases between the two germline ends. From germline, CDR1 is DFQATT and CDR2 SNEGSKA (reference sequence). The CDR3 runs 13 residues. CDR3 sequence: CSAGFPHNAEAFF. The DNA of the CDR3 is TGCAGTGCTGGATTTCCCCACAACGCTGAAGCTTTCTTT.

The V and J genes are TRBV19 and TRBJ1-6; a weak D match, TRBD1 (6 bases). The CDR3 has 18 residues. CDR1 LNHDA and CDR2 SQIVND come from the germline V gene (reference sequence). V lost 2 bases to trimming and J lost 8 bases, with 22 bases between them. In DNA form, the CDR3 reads TGTGCCAGTAGTATACTCGCCTTAGAGGACAGCTTTTATTCACCCCTCCACTTT. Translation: CASSILALEDSFYSPLHF. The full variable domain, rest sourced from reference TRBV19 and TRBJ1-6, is DGGITQSPKYLFRKEGQNVTLSCEQNLNHDAMYWYRQDPGQGLRLIYYSQIVNDFQKGDIAEGYSVSREKKESFPLTVTSAQKNPTAFYLCASSILALEDSFYSPLHFGNGTRLTVT.

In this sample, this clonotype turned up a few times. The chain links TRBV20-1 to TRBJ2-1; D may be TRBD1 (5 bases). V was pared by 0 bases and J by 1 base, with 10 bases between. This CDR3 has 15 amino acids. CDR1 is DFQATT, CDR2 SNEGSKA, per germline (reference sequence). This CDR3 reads CSAREGVISYNEQFF. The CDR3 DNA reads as TGCAGTGCTAGAGAAGGGGTTATTTCCTACAATGAGCAGTTCTTC.

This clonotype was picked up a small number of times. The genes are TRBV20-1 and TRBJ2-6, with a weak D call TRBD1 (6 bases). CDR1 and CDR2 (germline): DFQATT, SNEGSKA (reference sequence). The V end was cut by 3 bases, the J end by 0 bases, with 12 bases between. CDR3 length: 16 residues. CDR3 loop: CSASKGQASGANVLTF. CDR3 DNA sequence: TGCAGTGCTAGTAAGGGACAAGCCTCTGGGGCCAACGTCCTGACTTTC.

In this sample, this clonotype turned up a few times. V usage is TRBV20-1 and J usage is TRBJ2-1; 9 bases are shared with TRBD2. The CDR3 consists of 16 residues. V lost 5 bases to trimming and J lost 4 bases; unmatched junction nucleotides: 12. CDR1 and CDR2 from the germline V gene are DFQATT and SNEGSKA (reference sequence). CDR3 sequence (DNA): TGCAGTGCTCTTATCGCGGGGGGGAGTATTTACAATGAGCAGTTCTTC. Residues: CSALIAGGSIYNEQFF.

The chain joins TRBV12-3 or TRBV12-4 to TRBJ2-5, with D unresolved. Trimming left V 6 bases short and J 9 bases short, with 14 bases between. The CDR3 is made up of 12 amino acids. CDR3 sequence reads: CASSNPPQAQYF. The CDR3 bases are TGTGCCAGCAGCAATCCTCCCCAGGCCCAGTACTTC.

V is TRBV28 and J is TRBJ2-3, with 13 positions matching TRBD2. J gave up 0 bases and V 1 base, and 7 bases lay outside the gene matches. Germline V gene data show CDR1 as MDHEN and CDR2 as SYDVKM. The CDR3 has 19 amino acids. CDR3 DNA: TGTGCCAGCAGTTTATTCGGACTAGCGGGGGACCATAGCACAGATACGCAGTATTTT. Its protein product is CASSLFGLAGDHSTDTQYF.

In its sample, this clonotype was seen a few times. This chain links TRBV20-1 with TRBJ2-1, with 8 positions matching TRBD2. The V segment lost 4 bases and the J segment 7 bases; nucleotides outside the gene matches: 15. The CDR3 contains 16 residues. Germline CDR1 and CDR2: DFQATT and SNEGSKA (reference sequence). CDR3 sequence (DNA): TGCAGTGCTACATCTCCGGGACTAGAAAGGTTAAATGAGCAGTTCTTC. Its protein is CSATSPGLERLNEQFF.

The CDR3 nucleotides are TGCAGTGCTAGATTGCCCGACGGGATTGAGCAGTTCTTC. Its translation is CSARLPDGIEQFF. This chain joins TRBV20-1 and TRBJ2-1, with D maybe TRBD2 (5 bases). The V and J ends lost 2 bases and 9 bases respectively, with 14 bases between them. Germline V gene data show CDR1 as DFQATT and CDR2 as SNEGSKA (reference sequence). The CDR3 extends over 13 amino acids.

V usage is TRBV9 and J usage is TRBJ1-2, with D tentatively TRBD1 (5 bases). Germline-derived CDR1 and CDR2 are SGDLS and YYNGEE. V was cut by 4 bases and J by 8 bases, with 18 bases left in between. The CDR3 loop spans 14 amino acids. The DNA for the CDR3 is TGTGCCAGCAGCCCGTCTGGGGGAAGGGAGGGCTACACCTTC. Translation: CASSPSGGREGYTF.